These 26 T cell receptor beta chains originate from one sample sequenced in a study of T cell responses to AZD1222 COVID-19 vaccine. TCRdb's table, derived via immunoSEQ multiplex PCR, lists solely in-frame clones and lacks some. The sample has 150,000 to 200,000 clones, just under 95% seen once; the top ten hold around 1.5%. This material consisted of peripheral blood, taken on day 0 of AZD1222 vaccination. Source of these receptors: an adult in good health.

The V gene is TRBV19, the J gene TRBJ1-2, with D possibly TRBD1 on 5 matching bases. Germline CDR1 LNHDA, CDR2 SQIVND (reference sequence). V was shortened by 4 bases and J by 6 bases, with 9 bases between the two germline ends. This CDR3 is built from 12 residues. In DNA, the CDR3 is TGTGCCAGTAGTAGAGGGGAGGATGGCTACACCTTC. This translates into CASSRGEDGYTF.

V is TRBV2 and J is TRBJ1-1; possible D gene TRBD1, 6 bases. Trimming left V 6 bases short and J 4 bases short, with 12 bases between. This CDR3 is 13 amino acids long. From germline, CDR1 is SNHLY and CDR2 FYNNEI. The CDR3 nucleotides are TGTGCCAGCAGCCCCGACAGGTCCACTGAAGCTTTCTTT. It encodes CASSPDRSTEAFF.

The CDR3 sequence: CASSLDGSLSYEQYF. CDR3 sequence (DNA): TGTGCCAGCAGCTTAGACGGCAGCCTTTCCTACGAGCAGTACTTC. The chain combines TRBV7-9 with TRBJ2-7; D is undetermined. The CDR3 sequence is 15 residues long. Looked up from germline, CDR1 is SEHNR and CDR2 is FQNEAQ (reference sequence). V was clipped by 1 base and J by 1 base, with 11 bases between them. Looking up the rest from reference TRBV7-9 and TRBJ2-7 gives the full variable domain: DTGVSQNPRHKITKRGQNVTFRCDPISEHNRLYWYRQTLGQGPEFLTYFQNEAQLEKSRLLSDRFSAERPKGSFSTLEIQRTEQGDSAMYLCASSLDGSLSYEQYFGPGTRLTVT.

This chain joins TRBV6-4 and TRBJ2-7; TRBD2 matches 9 bases. The CDR3 spans 13 residues. With 7 bases clipped from V and 5 bases from J, the junction kept 6 bases outside the gene matches. Germline V lookup: CDR1 MRHNA, CDR2 SNTAGT. The CDR3 nucleotides read TGTGCCAGCACCCCTAGCGGGGATGACGAGCAGTACTTC. Protein sequence: CASTPSGDDEQYF.

The rearrangement uses TRBV19 and TRBJ1-6; no definite D call. Germline V gives CDR1 LNHDA, CDR2 SQIVND (reference sequence). The V and J ends lost 8 bases and 9 bases respectively, with 14 bases between them. CDR3 length: 13 residues. The CDR3 coding sequence is TGTGCCAGTGCGGAGGATAGAGTTTCACCCCTCCACTTT. This codes for CASAEDRVSPLHF. The complete variable domain, with remaining parts taken from reference TRBV19 and TRBJ1-6, reads DGGITQSPKYLFRKEGQNVTLSCEQNLNHDAMYWYRQDPGQGLRLIYYSQIVNDFQKGDIAEGYSVSREKKESFPLTVTSAQKNPTAFYLCASAEDRVSPLHFGNGTRLTVT.

V and J are TRBV7-2 and TRBJ2-1; D may be TRBD1 (5 bases). V lost 1 base and J 13 bases, leaving 14 bases between the germline ends. CDR1 and CDR2 from the germline V gene are SGHTA and FQGNSA. This CDR3 spans 13 amino acids. DNA for the CDR3: TGTGCCAGCAGCTTAGGTAAACGACAGAACCAGTTCTTC. This sequence encodes CASSLGKRQNQFF.

The chain joins TRBV2 to TRBJ1-6; possibly TRBD1 for D (5 bases). This CDR3 is 21 amino acids long. Trimming stripped 0 bases from V and 6 bases from J, with 27 bases between. Germline CDR1 SNHLY, CDR2 FYNNEI. The CDR3 sequence is CASSEAQGRVLWVRSNSPLHF. The CDR3 DNA sequence: TGTGCCAGCAGTGAAGCGCAGGGTCGAGTATTGTGGGTCCGGAGTAATTCACCCCTCCACTTT.

V gene TRBV30 combines with J gene TRBJ1-6, with unresolved D. The V end lost 3 bases, the J end lost 6 bases, and 9 bases lay between the germline ends. The CDR3 consists of 13 residues. Germline lookup yields CDR1 GTSNPN and CDR2 SVGIG (reference sequence). The CDR3 reads CAWSPQSNSPLHF. CDR3 nucleotide sequence: TGTGCCTGGAGCCCGCAAAGTAATTCACCCCTCCACTTT.

This chain connects TRBV6-5 to TRBJ1-1; a weak D match, TRBD1 (5 bases). The CDR3 contains 13 residues. Germline V gene data show CDR1 as MNHEY and CDR2 as SVGAGI. V lost 6 bases and J 1 base, leaving 9 bases between the germline ends. CDR3 in amino acids: CASRTGQNTEAFF. DNA of the CDR3: TGTGCCAGCAGAACCGGACAGAACACTGAAGCTTTCTTT.

J is TRBJ2-7 and V is TRBV2; possibly TRBD1 for D (6 bases). CDR3 length: 14 amino acids. The V gene lost 4 bases and the J gene lost 3 bases, with 13 bases spanning the gap. Germline loops: CDR1 SNHLY, CDR2 FYNNEI. The CDR3 is CASSGKQGRYEQYF. CDR3 in DNA: TGTGCCAGCAGTGGGAAACAGGGCCGCTACGAGCAGTACTTC.

The gene calls are TRBV3-1 (or the pseudogene TRBV3-2) and TRBJ2-3; the match to TRBD2 covers 7 bases. CDR3 length: 14 amino acids. Germline V lookup: CDR1 LGHDT, CDR2 YNNKEL (reference sequence). The V segment lost 6 bases and the J segment 6 bases; nucleotides outside the gene matches: 9. CDR3 sequence reads: CASRPAGVVDTQYF. In DNA form, the CDR3 reads TGTGCCAGCAGGCCGGCGGGGGTAGTGGATACGCAGTATTTT.

The V gene is TRBV19, the J gene TRBJ1-2, with TRBD1 matching over 9 bases. The CDR3 spans 15 residues. Trimming at V came to 5 bases and at J to 6 bases, leaving 10 bases not matched to a gene. The germline CDR1 and CDR2 sequences are LNHDA and SQIVND (reference sequence). CDR3 sequence: CASSQTGGSSNGYTF. The CDR3 DNA reads TGTGCCAGTAGTCAGACAGGGGGAAGTAGTAATGGCTACACCTTC.

The V and J genes are TRBV11-2 and TRBJ1-1; D is unresolved. Trimming took 0 bases from V and 3 from J, leaving 8 bases between them. Germline V lookup: CDR1 SGHAT, CDR2 FQNNGV. The CDR3 is made up of 14 amino acids. The CDR3 protein is CASSLEGSYTEAFF. CDR3 sequence (DNA): TGTGCCAGCAGCTTAGAGGGATCGTACACTGAAGCTTTCTTT.

The genes are TRBV6-1 and TRBJ2-7, with 10 bases matching TRBD1. Looked up from germline, CDR1 is MNHNS and CDR2 is SASEGT. The CDR3 spans 13 residues. J was trimmed by 7 bases and V by 3 bases; bases with no gene match: 3. The CDR3 here is CASSETGGWEQYF. As DNA, the CDR3 is TGTGCCAGCAGTGAGACAGGGGGCTGGGAGCAGTACTTC.

Here the CDR3 reads CAEYRTDHEQYF. The DNA of the CDR3 is TGTGCCGAATACAGGACAGACCACGAGCAGTACTTC. The rearrangement links TRBV19 to TRBJ2-7; D is possibly TRBD1 (6 bases). CDR1 and CDR2 (germline): LNHDA, SQIVND (reference sequence). V was trimmed by 11 bases and J by 5 bases, leaving 16 bases between them. This CDR3 has 12 amino acids.

The genes are TRBV28 and TRBJ1-2; tentatively, D is TRBD1 (6 bases). CDR1 and CDR2 (germline): MDHEN, SYDVKM. Trimming took 2 bases from V and 8 from J, leaving 30 bases between them. The CDR3 runs 19 residues. Here the CDR3 DNA reads TGTGCCAGCAGTTTACGTTTTTTTCCGCCCCGGGACAACACACGAGGCTACACCTTC. Protein sequence: CASSLRFFPPRDNTRGYTF.

This clone was counted a single time. V gene TRBV10-2 combines with J gene TRBJ1-1, with D maybe TRBD1 (5 bases). CDR1 is WSHSY, CDR2 SAAADI, per germline. V was cut by 8 bases and J by 4 bases, with 17 bases left in between. This CDR3 is 14 amino acids long. CDR3 DNA: TGCGCCAGCCGGGACGCCGGGCGGACCACTGAAGCTTTCTTT. Translated, it gives CASRDAGRTTEAFF.

This clone has a single count. The gene calls are TRBV5-4 and TRBJ1-2, with D unclear. Trimming cost V 2 bases and J 2 bases, with 13 bases left between them. Germline V gene data show CDR1 as SGHNT and CDR2 as YYREEE (reference sequence). The CDR3 totals 15 residues. The CDR3 region has the DNA TGTGCCAGCAGCTTAGTTATCGGCAGCAACTATGGCTACACCTTC. As protein: CASSLVIGSNYGYTF.

V gene TRBV30 combines with J gene TRBJ1-5; the D gene is possibly TRBD1 (6 bases). V was pared by 0 bases and J by 7 bases, with 13 bases between. Germline assignment: CDR1 GTSNPN and CDR2 SVGIG (reference sequence). CDR3 size: 14 residues. Written as DNA, the CDR3 is TGTGCCTGGAGTGTAGGGGGGGTCTGGCAGCCCCAGCATTTT. It is translated as CAWSVGGVWQPQHF.

The chain recombines TRBV4-1 with TRBJ2-7, with TRBD1 matching over 11 bases. The CDR3 covers 16 residues. The germline V gene encodes CDR1 MGHRA and CDR2 YSYEKL. The trim removed 1 base at V and 2 bases at J, leaving 4 bases unmatched. The CDR3 loop is CASSQAPGQGAYEQYF. The CDR3 coding sequence is TGCGCCAGCAGCCAAGCCCCGGGACAGGGGGCCTACGAGCAGTACTTC.

Worth noting for this clone: Compared with germline, one end of the junction differs, possibly owing to a read error. This rearrangement joins TRBV30 to TRBJ1-1; D may be TRBD1 (6 bases). The CDR3 is 11 amino acids. In germline, CDR1 is GTSNPN, CDR2 SVGIG (reference sequence). This CDR3 is CSGGEYSEAFF. The CDR3, as DNA: TGCTCCGGGGGCGAATATTCTGAAGCTTTCTTT.

This clone was observed at least ten times. This sample also contains other DNA sequences that code for the same CDR3. The V call is TRBV12-3 or TRBV12-4, the J call TRBJ2-1; D is unresolved. Deletions cut 3 bases from V and 6 bases from J, with 3 bases between. The CDR3 extends over 11 amino acids. The CDR3 spells CASSFGNEQFF. The DNA of the CDR3 is TGTGCCAGCAGTTTTGGCAATGAGCAGTTCTTC.

The CDR3 DNA reads as TGCGCCAGCAGTGACGGGGTGGACACCGGGGAGCTGTTTTTT. This sequence encodes CASSDGVDTGELFF. The rearrangement links TRBV10-2 to TRBJ2-2; D possibly corresponds to TRBD2 (5 bases). This CDR3 is built from 14 residues. CDR1 and CDR2 from the germline V gene are WSHSY and SAAADI. The V and J ends lost 3 bases and 3 bases respectively, with 8 bases between them.

This clone was recorded only once. This sequence joins TRBV27 and TRBJ1-2, with 9 bases fitting TRBD1. The germline CDR1 and CDR2 sequences are MNHEY and SMNVEV (reference sequence). J gave up 3 bases and V 6 bases, and 8 bases lay outside the gene matches. The CDR3 has 15 amino acids. CDR3 sequence: CASRDVGTGYYGYTF. DNA for the CDR3: TGTGCCAGCAGGGACGTTGGGACAGGGTACTATGGCTACACCTTC.

This clone was seen just once. V usage is TRBV30 and J usage is TRBJ2-7; 7 bases are a match to TRBD1. CDR1 is GTSNPN and CDR2 is SVGIG in the germline V gene (reference sequence). The V and J ends lost 4 bases and 0 bases, in that order; junction bases with no gene match: 6. The CDR3 contains 14 residues. Written as DNA, the CDR3 is TGTGCCTGGACCCCGACAGGGAGCTCCTACGAGCAGTACTTC. It is translated as CAWTPTGSSYEQYF.

This clone is a singleton in its sample. The chain recombines TRBV27 with TRBJ1-1; the D gene is possibly TRBD1 (5 bases). The CDR3 extends over 16 amino acids. V lost 4 bases, J lost 1 base, and 16 bases lay in between. The V gene's germline CDR1 is MNHEY and CDR2 SMNVEV (reference sequence). CDR3 in amino acids: CASSYYHPDKNTEAFF. The CDR3 DNA sequence: TGTGCCAGCAGTTATTACCATCCGGACAAGAACACTGAAGCTTTCTTT.